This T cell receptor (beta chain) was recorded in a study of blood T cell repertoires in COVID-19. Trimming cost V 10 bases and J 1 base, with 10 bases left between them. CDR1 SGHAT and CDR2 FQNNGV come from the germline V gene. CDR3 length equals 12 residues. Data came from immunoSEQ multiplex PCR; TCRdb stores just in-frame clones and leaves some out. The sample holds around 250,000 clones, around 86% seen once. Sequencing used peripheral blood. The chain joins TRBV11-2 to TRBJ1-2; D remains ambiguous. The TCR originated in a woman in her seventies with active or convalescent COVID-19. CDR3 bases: TGTGCCACAAAACTCCTTAACTATGGCTACACCTTC. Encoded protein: CATKLLNYGYTF.